This TCR beta chain was identified during a study of blood T cells in healthy people across ages. The CDR3 is 18 amino acids. Germline CDR1 and CDR2: SQVTM and ANQGSEA. Trimming removed 0 bases at V and 3 bases at J, with 21 bases between. Findings of the study overall: When set beside aged donors, long-lived donors presented more naive CD4+ cells and higher diversity.

It was with a sample-barcoded 5' primer and a J-beta primer mix that a second PCR of roughly 7 to 12 cycles was run. TCRdb redid the calling of the 5' RACE reads with MiXCR, one entry per CDR3 protein. The table shows fewer than 800,000 distinct CDR3 sequences, with 49% occurring only once. With respect to this clonotype: Its cognate antigen is unknown.

The chain carries TRBV29-1 and TRBJ2-1; D not certain. The receptor was derived from a woman aged 55 to 70 in good health. Source material: blood. CDR3 loop: CSVEDSNRRIPYYNEQFF. The CDR3 DNA sequence: TGCAGCGTTGAAGATTCCAATCGTCGGATTCCATACTACAATGAGCAGTTCTTC.